The 32 T cell receptor beta chains listed next were all sequenced from one sample in a study of T cell repertoires in cytomegalovirus infection. The antigens of these receptors remain unknown. In TCRdb, the reads were re-called with MiXCR into one record per CDR3 protein. The sample yields more than 300,000 distinct CDR3 sequences, about 35% seen once. The specimen comprised cultured PBMCs, sampled from culture after CMV antigen stimulation. These receptors were collected from a human donor in good health (CMV status not recorded). Some clones in this sample may be carry-over from other donors' samples.

This sequence joins TRBV11-1 and TRBJ2-3, with 9 positions matching TRBD1. This CDR3 contains 16 residues. Trimming cost V 5 bases and J 0 bases; bases outside gene matches: 6. Germline V lookup: CDR1 SGHAT, CDR2 FQDESV (reference sequence). DNA of the CDR3: TGTGCCAGCAGCCCGGGACAGGGTGCTAGCACAGATACGCAGTATTTT. It translates to CASSPGQGASTDTQYF. The entire variable domain, with the rest obtained from reference TRBV11-1 and TRBJ2-3, is as follows: EAEVAQSPRYKITEKSQAVAFWCDPISGHATLYWYRQILGQGPELLVQFQDESVVDDSQLPKDRFSAERLKGVDSTLKIQPAELGDSAMYLCASSPGQGASTDTQYFGPGTRLTVL.

Here the CDR3 reads CASRNPGRGAYNEQFF. The CDR3 DNA follows: TGCGCCAGCAGGAACCCGGGACGCGGAGCCTACAATGAGCAGTTCTTC. The gene calls are TRBV4-1 and TRBJ2-1, with D perhaps matching TRBD1 or TRBD2 (5 bases each). The CDR3 has 16 residues. The V end lost 6 bases, the J end lost 2 bases, and 17 bases lay between the germline ends. Germline CDR1 MGHRA, CDR2 YSYEKL.

About this clonotype: At one end, the junction sequence differs from germline, possibly due to a read error. V gene TRBV6-5 combines with J gene TRBJ1-3; 7 nucleotides agree with TRBD1. The germline CDR1 and CDR2 sequences are MNHEY and SVGAGI. The CDR3 extends over 15 amino acids. CDR3 sequence (DNA): TGTGCCAGCACCCAAAACAGGGGCGGTGGAAGCACCATATATTTT. Translated: CASTQNRGGGSTIYF.

This clonotype came up a few times. The chain links TRBV7-2 to TRBJ2-1; 7 bases fit TRBD2. The CDR3 totals 11 residues. Looked up from germline, CDR1 is SGHTA and CDR2 is FQGNSA. With V trimmed by 6 bases and J by 7 bases, 0 bases remained unmatched. The CDR3: CASRRGNEQFF. The CDR3 nucleotides read TGTGCCAGCAGGCGGGGGAATGAGCAGTTCTTC.

CDR3 nucleotide sequence: TGTGCCAGTAAGCAAAGGCAGGTTCAGCCCCAGCATTTT. Translation gives CASKQRQVQPQHF. The chain uses TRBV19 and TRBJ1-5; D is ambiguous. V lost 7 bases and J 6 bases, leaving 13 bases between the germline ends. The germline gives CDR1 LNHDA, CDR2 SQIVND (reference sequence). The CDR3 is 13 amino acids.

The V gene is TRBV18, the J gene TRBJ2-2, with TRBD1 identical over 7 bases. The length of the CDR3 is 16 residues. Trimming took 1 base from V and 4 from J; bases not matched to a gene: 6. CDR1 is KGHSH, CDR2 LQKENI, per germline. The CDR3 DNA follows: TGTGCCAGCTCACCACTCCGCCAGGGGGTCACCGGGGAGCTGTTTTTT. Residues: CASSPLRQGVTGELFF.

The chain employs TRBV6-6 and TRBJ2-5; 9 bases fit TRBD1. Germline V gives CDR1 MNHNY, CDR2 SVGAGI (reference sequence). The CDR3 length is 19 residues. J gave up 0 bases and V 10 bases, and 21 bases lay outside the gene matches. DNA of the CDR3: TGTGCCACCAAACGACTCCCGGGACAGGGTAGCGGGTACCAAGAGACCCAGTACTTC. Its translation is CATKRLPGQGSGYQETQYF.

The CDR3: CASSPEGARNTEAFF. In DNA form, the CDR3 reads TGCGCCAGCAGCCCGGAAGGGGCTCGGAACACTGAAGCTTTCTTT. V and J are TRBV5-1 and TRBJ1-1; perhaps TRBD1 as D (5 bases). The germline V gene encodes CDR1 SGHRS and CDR2 YFSETQ. The CDR3 extends over 15 amino acids. With 4 bases removed from V and 1 base from J, the gap between germline ends came to 14 bases.

V usage is TRBV6-5 and J usage is TRBJ2-1; D is uncertain. This CDR3 has 15 amino acids. V lost 2 bases and J 3 bases, leaving 11 bases between the germline ends. Germline V CDR1 and CDR2: MNHEY, SVGAGI. For the CDR3, the DNA is TGTGCCAGCAGTTACGCGGCGGTTGACTACAATGAGCAGTTCTTC. It is translated as CASSYAAVDYNEQFF.

The chain couples TRBV27 to TRBJ2-7, with TRBD1 matching 9 bases. The CDR3 spans 16 residues. V lost 6 bases, J lost 2 bases, and 11 bases stayed unmatched. Germline CDR1 MNHEY, CDR2 SMNVEV (reference sequence). In nucleotides, the CDR3 is TGTGCCAGCAGCCAGCTAAAGGGACAGGGTACCTACGAGCAGTACTTC. Its translation: CASSQLKGQGTYEQYF.

This clonotype was found once. The rearrangement links TRBV7-2 to TRBJ2-2, with 8 bases that match TRBD2. Germline CDR1 is SGHTA and CDR2 is FQGNSA. V was clipped by 3 bases and J by 7 bases; unmatched bases: 4. The CDR3 has 14 residues. The CDR3 sequence: CASSLGTRNGELFF. CDR3 in DNA: TGTGCCAGCAGCTTGGGGACTAGAAACGGGGAGCTGTTTTTT.

The gene calls are TRBV6-2 or TRBV6-3 and TRBJ1-1; TRBD1 agrees at 9 bases. The CDR3 is made up of 14 amino acids. CDR1 and CDR2 from the germline V gene are MNHEY and SVGEGT. Here the CDR3 reads CAANDRGMNTEAFF. In DNA form, the CDR3 reads TGTGCGGCGAACGACAGGGGGATGAACACTGAAGCTTTCTTT.

This sequence joins TRBV11-2 and TRBJ1-1, with unresolved D. Trimming took off 5 bases at V and 0 bases at J, with 13 bases between the two ends. Germline V lookup: CDR1 SGHAT, CDR2 FQNNGV. The CDR3 contains 15 residues. Here the CDR3 reads CASSQIDTLNTEAFF. The CDR3 DNA reads as TGTGCCAGCAGCCAAATTGACACCTTGAACACTGAAGCTTTCTTT.

At least ten counts were recorded for this clonotype. The chain employs TRBV7-2 and TRBJ2-1; D may match TRBD1 or TRBD2 (5 bases each). The CDR3 length is 16 residues. Trimming removed 6 bases at V and 0 bases at J, with 15 bases between. CDR1 is SGHTA and CDR2 is FQGNSA in the germline V gene. CDR3 region: CASRTPGPSSYNEQFF. DNA for the CDR3: TGTGCCAGCAGAACGCCGGGACCCAGCTCCTACAATGAGCAGTTCTTC.

This chain links TRBV12-3 or TRBV12-4 with TRBJ1-5; 9 nucleotides agree with TRBD1. The CDR3 has 15 residues. V lost 10 bases and J lost 4; bases outside the gene matches: 11. The CDR3, as DNA: TGTGCCACCAAGCTGGGACAGGGACTTAATCAGCCCCAGCATTTT. Translated: CATKLGQGLNQPQHF.

This clonotype was picked up a small number of times. The chain links TRBV19 to TRBJ2-1; D might be TRBD2 (5 bases). The V and J ends lost 3 bases and 6 bases respectively, with 12 bases between them. This CDR3 spans 14 amino acids. Germline V gene data show CDR1 as LNHDA and CDR2 as SQIVND (reference sequence). CDR3 in DNA: TGTGCCAGTAGTATGAGGGCAGGCCCCAATGAGCAGTTCTTC. It codes for CASSMRAGPNEQFF. Looking up the rest from reference TRBV19 and TRBJ2-1 gives the full variable domain: DGGITQSPKYLFRKEGQNVTLSCEQNLNHDAMYWYRQDPGQGLRLIYYSQIVNDFQKGDIAEGYSVSREKKESFPLTVTSAQKNPTAFYLCASSMRAGPNEQFFGPGTRLTVL.

The V gene is TRBV7-9, the J gene TRBJ2-1; no clear D gene. The ends were cut back, 5 bases at V and 7 bases at J, with 24 bases in the middle. This CDR3 region has 17 residues. CDR1 and CDR2 (germline): SEHNR, FQNEAQ (reference sequence). CDR3 coding DNA: TGTGCCAGCAGCCTTGGGCAGGCCCCTTTTGGGTTAAATGAGCAGTTCTTC. It yields the protein CASSLGQAPFGLNEQFF.

V and J are TRBV11-2 and TRBJ1-1; D ambiguous. The CDR3 has 13 amino acids. Trimming removed 5 bases from V and 5 bases from J, with 12 bases in between. Germline CDR1 SGHAT, CDR2 FQNNGV. The CDR3 sequence: CASSHGGWTEAFF. CDR3 bases: TGTGCCAGCAGCCACGGCGGTTGGACTGAAGCTTTCTTT.

This chain joins TRBV11-2 and TRBJ2-5; no clear D gene. The CDR3 is made up of 11 amino acids. The germline gives CDR1 SGHAT, CDR2 FQNNGV. V was clipped by 4 bases and J by 6 bases, with 6 bases between them. As DNA, the CDR3 is TGTGCCAGCAGCTCCTTGAAGACCCAGTACTTC. Protein sequence: CASSSLKTQYF. Combining the CDR3 with reference TRBV11-2 and TRBJ2-5 gives the whole variable domain EAGVAQSPRYKIIEKRQSVAFWCNPISGHATLYWYQQILGQGPKLLIQFQNNGVVDDSQLPKDRFSAERLKGVDSTLKIQPAKLEDSAVYLCASSSLKTQYFGPGTRLLVL.

The V and J genes are TRBV6-5 and TRBJ1-1; D might be TRBD1 (6 bases). The CDR3 runs to 15 residues. Trimming stripped 0 bases from V and 9 bases from J, with 17 bases between. Germline-derived CDR1 and CDR2 are MNHEY and SVGAGI. This CDR3 is CASSYSFTAQGKAFF. CDR3 bases: TGTGCCAGCAGTTACTCATTTACGGCCCAGGGGAAAGCTTTCTTT.

A few counts support this clonotype. This chain connects TRBV7-2 to TRBJ2-1; D gene unclear. Trimming removed 4 bases from V and 6 bases from J, with 7 bases in between. The CDR3 is made up of 12 amino acids. Germline-derived CDR1 and CDR2 are SGHTA and FQGNSA. CDR3 DNA sequence: TGTGCCAGCAGCTCCTACGCCAATGAGCAGTTCTTC. It encodes CASSSYANEQFF.

This chain joins TRBV20-1 and TRBJ2-3; TRBD2 aligns across 9 bases. This CDR3 contains 13 residues. J lost 5 bases, V lost 4 bases, and 4 bases had no gene match. From germline, CDR1 is DFQATT and CDR2 SNEGSKA (reference sequence). CDR3 region: CSANSGSIDTQYF. As DNA, the CDR3 is TGCAGTGCTAATAGCGGGAGTATAGATACGCAGTATTTT.

The V call is TRBV29-1, the J call TRBJ2-2; the D gene is possibly TRBD2 (5 bases). This CDR3 has 11 amino acids. Trimming left V 6 bases short and J 3 bases short, with 5 bases between. Germline V gives CDR1 SQVTM, CDR2 ANQGSEA. The CDR3 protein is CSVGDTGELFF. In DNA, the CDR3 is TGCAGCGTCGGGGACACCGGGGAGCTGTTTTTT.

In regard to this clonotype: Possible read error: a much larger clone is one base away. This chain links TRBV27 with TRBJ2-7, with 12 bases aligning to TRBD2. This CDR3 has 16 residues. The V gene's germline CDR1 is MNHEY and CDR2 SMNVEV (reference sequence). CDR3 residues: CTSSLVSSGRAHEQYF. The CDR3, as DNA: TGTACCAGCAGTTTAGTATCTAGCGGGAGGGCGCACGAGCAGTACTTC.

This clonotype was found many times. The rearrangement joins TRBV12-3 or TRBV12-4 to TRBJ1-2, with a tentative D call TRBD1 (6 bases). V lost 3 bases and J 8 bases, leaving 13 bases between the germline ends. CDR3 length: 13 amino acids. DNA for the CDR3: TGTGCCAGCAGTTTTGCAGGGGCGGGAGGCTACACCTTC. This codes for CASSFAGAGGYTF.

A single count supports this clonotype. This sequence joins TRBV2 and TRBJ2-4, with 9 bases identical to TRBD2. CDR3 size: 18 residues. The J segment lost 0 bases and the V segment lost 5 bases, leaving 11 bases of the junction unmatched. Germline CDR1 and CDR2: SNHLY and FYNNEI. In nucleotides, the CDR3 is TGTGCCAGCAGTTATTCCGCGGGAGGGCATCTAGCCAAAAACATTCAGTACTTC. As protein: CASSYSAGGHLAKNIQYF.

This clonotype was seen more than once but under ten times. V and J are TRBV19 and TRBJ2-1; D not certain. The CDR3 is 12 amino acids. Germline V gene lookup returns CDR1 LNHDA and CDR2 SQIVND (reference sequence). V lost 5 bases and J 3 bases, leaving 5 bases between the germline ends. In DNA form, the CDR3 reads TGTGCCAGTAGTCACGACTACAATGAGCAGTTCTTC. Translated, it gives CASSHDYNEQFF.

The rearrangement links TRBV4-1 to TRBJ2-5; D is perhaps TRBD1 or TRBD2 (5 bases each). V lost 2 bases, J lost 0 bases, and 10 bases lay in between. Germline assignment: CDR1 MGHRA and CDR2 YSYEKL. The CDR3 runs to 15 residues. CDR3 in DNA: TGCGCCAGCAGCCAACGACGGGGCAACCAAGAGACCCAGTACTTC. Its protein is CASSQRRGNQETQYF.

This clonotype was picked up many times. The CDR3 loop is CASSLNRGKAETQYF. CDR3 bases: TGTGCCAGCAGCTTAAACAGGGGGAAGGCAGAGACCCAGTACTTC. This rearrangement joins TRBV7-2 to TRBJ2-5, with 8 bases fitting TRBD1. V gave up 2 bases and J gave up 4 bases; unmatched junction bases: 6. CDR1 is SGHTA and CDR2 is FQGNSA in the germline V gene. The CDR3 runs to 15 residues.

At least ten counts were recorded for this clonotype. This chain joins TRBV7-2 and TRBJ2-2, with TRBD2 matching 10 bases. Per germline, CDR1 SGHTA and CDR2 FQGNSA. This CDR3 comprises 18 residues. V lost 5 bases and J lost 2; bases outside the gene matches: 11. CDR3: CASSPELLAGFNTGELFF. DNA of the CDR3: TGTGCCAGCAGCCCCGAACTACTAGCGGGATTTAACACCGGGGAGCTGTTTTTT.

This sequence joins TRBV5-1 and TRBJ2-1; D not resolved. The germline V and J ends were trimmed by 0 bases and 7 bases, with 11 bases remaining between them. The CDR3 totals 14 residues. Germline CDR1 SGHRS, CDR2 YFSETQ. CDR3 region: CASSLVDLVNEQFF. The CDR3 DNA reads TGCGCCAGCAGCTTGGTCGACTTAGTAAATGAGCAGTTCTTC.

The chain is built from TRBV5-1 and TRBJ2-1; 10 nucleotides line up with TRBD2. After removal of 7 bases from V and 0 bases from J, the junction contained 16 bases not matched to a gene. Germline CDR1 reads SGHRS; CDR2 reads YFSETQ. The CDR3 extends over 19 amino acids. Here the CDR3 DNA reads TGCGCCAGCGCCCTTCTGAGCGGGAGGGCCTTGGACTCCTACAATGAGCAGTTCTTC. Protein sequence: CASALLSGRALDSYNEQFF.